Listed here are 27 T cell receptor beta chains from one sample, sequenced in a study of shared clonotypes between healthy human individuals. The table came from immunoSEQ multiplex PCR; TCRdb's copy has only in-frame clones and leaves some out. Here the sample spans more than 2 million clones, approximately 94% being singletons. Sequenced material: naive CD4+ T cells sorted from blood. The subset is: CD45RA+ positively selected. All receptors derive from a man aged 18 to 30 in good health.

V gene TRBV7-9 combines with J gene TRBJ2-7; 7 nucleotides match TRBD2. The CDR3 is 15 residues long. V trimming: 2 bases; J trimming: 2 bases; junction bases outside the gene matches: 6. Germline CDR1 and CDR2: SEHNR and FQNEAQ (reference sequence). For the CDR3, the DNA is TGTGCCAGCAGCTTATTCTCGGGGGGTCCCTACGAGCAGTACTTC. Protein: CASSLFSGGPYEQYF.

The chain is built from TRBV18 and TRBJ2-3, with D tentatively TRBD1 or TRBD2 (6 bases each). Germline assignment: CDR1 KGHSH and CDR2 LQKENI. Trimming took 2 bases from V and 2 from J, leaving 11 bases between them. The CDR3 totals 15 residues. The CDR3 loop is CASSPYGGPTDTQYF. The CDR3 region has the DNA TGTGCCAGCTCACCATATGGGGGGCCCACAGATACGCAGTATTTT.

A word on this clone: Other DNA sequences of this sample code for an identical CDR3. The rearrangement links TRBV5-1 to TRBJ2-1; 10 bases agree with TRBD2. There are 15 residues in the CDR3. After removal of 0 bases from V and 7 bases from J, the junction contained 4 bases not matched to a gene. Germline V gene data show CDR1 as SGHRS and CDR2 as YFSETQ. CDR3 bases: TGCGCCAGCAGCTTGGCCCTAGCGGGAGTTAATGAGCAGTTCTTC. Translated: CASSLALAGVNEQFF.

The DNA of the CDR3 is TGTGCCAGCAGTACTCCGAGTAATTCACCCCTCCACTTT. Translation gives CASSTPSNSPLHF. This chain joins TRBV7-9 and TRBJ1-6; no reliable D call. Germline V gene sequence: CDR1 SEHNR, CDR2 FQNEAQ (reference sequence). The ends were cut back, 6 bases at V and 6 bases at J, with 9 bases in the middle. The CDR3 consists of 13 residues.

The chain is built from TRBV2 and TRBJ2-1, with TRBD2 as a possible D gene (5 bases). The ends were cut back, 7 bases at V and 12 bases at J, with 13 bases in the middle. Per germline, CDR1 SNHLY and CDR2 FYNNEI. The CDR3 is 11 amino acids. The CDR3 loop reads CASIGGLRQFF. CDR3 bases: TGTGCCAGCATTGGCGGGCTAAGGCAGTTCTTC.

As for this clone: The sample contains more than one DNA sequence encoding this CDR3. The V gene is TRBV7-2, the J gene TRBJ2-7; no firm D call. Germline V CDR1 and CDR2: SGHTA, FQGNSA. Trimming took 1 base from V and 3 from J, leaving 7 bases between them. The CDR3 has 13 amino acids. CDR3 in amino acids: CASSLGGLYEQYF. The CDR3 DNA is TGTGCCAGCAGCTTAGGTGGGCTCTACGAGCAGTACTTC.

The rearrangement links TRBV5-1 to TRBJ1-4, with 9 bases lining up with TRBD1. CDR1 is SGHRS and CDR2 is YFSETQ in the germline V gene. J lost 5 bases, V lost 4 bases, and 9 bases had no gene match. The CDR3 length is 16 residues. This CDR3 is CASSPNRDRANEKLFF. CDR3 sequence (DNA): TGCGCCAGCAGCCCCAACCGGGACAGGGCGAATGAAAAACTGTTTTTT.

As to this clone: The same CDR3 is also encoded by other DNA sequences in this sample. The chain links TRBV5-1 to TRBJ2-3; 7 nucleotides line up with TRBD1. This CDR3 is 15 amino acids long. The V gene end was trimmed by 0 bases and the J gene end by 1 base; junction bases not matched to a gene: 2. Germline CDR1 and CDR2: SGHRS and YFSETQ. CDR3 in amino acids: CASSLDRGGTDTQYF. The CDR3 bases are TGCGCCAGCAGCTTGGACAGGGGTGGCACAGATACGCAGTATTTT.

The J gene is TRBJ2-1, the V gene TRBV10-3, with 8 bases fitting TRBD2. Germline CDR1 and CDR2: ENHRY and SYGVKD. This CDR3 comprises 15 residues. The ends lost 7 bases at V and 2 bases at J; junction bases unmatched: 7. The CDR3 is CAITSTSGAYNEQFF. The CDR3 coding sequence is TGTGCCATCACGTCTACTAGCGGAGCCTACAATGAGCAGTTCTTC.

The sample holds one count of this clone. The chain uses TRBV6-5 and TRBJ1-1; D uncertain. The CDR3 totals 14 residues. V lost 3 bases and J 5 bases, leaving 13 bases between the germline ends. Germline CDR1 MNHEY, CDR2 SVGAGI. The CDR3 loop is CASSYTAEATEAFF. The DNA for the CDR3 is TGTGCCAGCAGTTATACGGCGGAAGCGACTGAAGCTTTCTTT.

As to this clone: Additional DNA sequences in this sample encode the identical CDR3. The chain links TRBV5-8 to TRBJ1-5; 9 bases map to TRBD1. Germline CDR1 is SGHTS and CDR2 is YDEGEE. V dropped 2 bases and J dropped 7; count of bases not matched to a gene: 4. This CDR3 is built from 14 residues. CDR3 loop: CASSLGDRDQPQHF. The CDR3 DNA follows: TGTGCCAGCAGCTTAGGGGACAGGGACCAGCCCCAGCATTTT.

The chain couples TRBV4-1 to TRBJ2-1; 12 nucleotides line up with TRBD2. CDR3 length equals 19 residues. Germline assignment: CDR1 MGHRA and CDR2 YSYEKL. The junction had 11 bases not matched to a gene; V was cut back by 1 base and J by 4 bases. The CDR3 bases are TGCGCCAGCAGCCAAGTTCGGACCCCTAGCGGGGGGGCGTACAATGAGCAGTTCTTC. Translated, it gives CASSQVRTPSGGAYNEQFF.

The V call is TRBV6-1, the J call TRBJ2-2; TRBD2 matches 13 bases. V was pared by 4 bases and J by 7 bases, with 6 bases of the junction left unmatched. In germline, CDR1 is MNHNS, CDR2 SASEGT. CDR3 size: 16 residues. CDR3: CASSGTSGSSVGELFF. The DNA for the CDR3 is TGTGCCAGCAGTGGGACTAGCGGGAGCTCGGTCGGGGAGCTGTTTTTT.

The sample holds a few counts of this clone. The same CDR3 is also encoded by other DNA sequences in this sample. The chain recombines TRBV10-3 with TRBJ1-6; the match to TRBD1 covers 8 bases. CDR3 length: 13 residues. The germline V gene has CDR1 ENHRY and CDR2 SYGVKD. The V gene end was trimmed by 4 bases and the J gene end by 7 bases; junction bases not matched to a gene: 0. CDR3 residues: CAISGTGNSPLHF. The CDR3 DNA reads TGTGCCATCAGTGGGACAGGGAATTCACCCCTCCACTTT.

The chain uses TRBV10-3 and TRBJ2-7; 10 nucleotides line up with TRBD2. The germline CDR1 and CDR2 sequences are ENHRY and SYGVKD. J was trimmed by 2 bases and V by 4 bases; bases with no gene match: 5. The CDR3 has 15 residues. This chain's CDR3 is CAISGGTSEAYEQYF. The DNA of the CDR3 is TGTGCCATCAGTGGAGGGACTAGCGAAGCCTACGAGCAGTACTTC.

V usage is TRBV6-1 and J usage is TRBJ2-5; 8 positions agree with TRBD1. The germline gives CDR1 MNHNS, CDR2 SASEGT. This CDR3 is built from 15 residues. Germline trimming cut 0 bases from V and 9 bases from J; bases unmatched to any gene: 9. The CDR3 DNA reads TGTGCCAGCAGTGAAGCCGGACAGGGACCGTCGGCCCAGTACTTC. Amino acids: CASSEAGQGPSAQYF.

DNA of the CDR3: TGTGCCAGCAGGGAGCTTACGGCAAATAGCAATCAGCCCCAGCATTTT. This codes for CASRELTANSNQPQHF. The genes are TRBV2 and TRBJ1-5; D is undetermined. CDR1 and CDR2 from the germline V gene are SNHLY and FYNNEI. This CDR3 comprises 16 residues. V was cut by 6 bases and J by 0 bases, with 15 bases left in between.

Concerning this clone: This CDR3 is also generated by other DNA sequences in the sample. The V gene is TRBV6-1, the J gene TRBJ1-1; 8 nucleotides align to TRBD1. CDR1 MNHNS and CDR2 SASEGT come from the germline V gene. Trimming removed 6 bases from V and 1 base from J; junction bases left unmatched: 1. The CDR3 extends over 13 amino acids. The CDR3 here is CASRGTGNTEAFF. The CDR3, as DNA: TGTGCCAGCAGGGGGACAGGGAACACTGAAGCTTTCTTT.

The chain uses TRBV28 and TRBJ2-2, with a tentative D call TRBD1 (5 bases). The CDR3 length is 15 residues. Deletions cut 3 bases from V and 1 base from J, with 9 bases between. The V gene's germline CDR1 is MDHEN and CDR2 SYDVKM. The CDR3 DNA follows: TGTGCCAGCAGTTTTAGACAGATGAACACCGGGGAGCTGTTTTTT. This sequence encodes CASSFRQMNTGELFF.

The chain joins TRBV19 to TRBJ2-3; 9 bases agree with TRBD1. Germline V CDR1 and CDR2: LNHDA, SQIVND (reference sequence). J gave up 2 bases and V 6 bases, and 3 bases lay outside the gene matches. The CDR3 is made up of 14 amino acids. This CDR3 reads CASSRTGVTDTQYF. The CDR3 DNA is TGTGCCAGTAGCCGGACAGGGGTCACAGATACGCAGTATTTT. Based on the CDR3 plus reference TRBV19 and TRBJ2-3, the full variable domain is DGGITQSPKYLFRKEGQNVTLSCEQNLNHDAMYWYRQDPGQGLRLIYYSQIVNDFQKGDIAEGYSVSREKKESFPLTVTSAQKNPTAFYLCASSRTGVTDTQYFGPGTRLTVL.

With regard to this clone: Distinct nucleotide sequences in the sample also encode this CDR3. The chain's CDR3 is CASSLRTGGADTQYF. CDR3 in DNA: TGTGCCAGCAGTTTAAGGACGGGGGGGGCAGATACGCAGTATTTT. The rearrangement links TRBV28 to TRBJ2-3, with 8 bases identical to TRBD2. The CDR3 is made up of 15 amino acids. The germline V gene has CDR1 MDHEN and CDR2 SYDVKM. V lost 2 bases, J lost 4 bases, and 5 bases stayed unmatched.

A note on this clone: The sample holds other DNA sequences that translate to the same CDR3. The chain carries TRBV7-2 and TRBJ2-3, with TRBD2 identical over 11 bases. Per germline, CDR1 SGHTA and CDR2 FQGNSA. Losses at the gene ends were 5 bases for V and 4 bases for J; bases not matched to a gene: 5. The CDR3 sequence is 15 residues long. This CDR3 is CASSVGLAGADTQYF. The CDR3 DNA follows: TGTGCCAGCAGCGTCGGACTAGCGGGCGCAGATACGCAGTATTTT.

A note on this clone: Other nucleotide sequences in the sample specify the same CDR3. The rearrangement links TRBV6-5 to TRBJ2-1, with 13 nucleotides matching TRBD2. Germline V CDR1 and CDR2: MNHEY, SVGAGI. This CDR3 is 15 amino acids long. V shed 6 bases and J 3 bases; nucleotides not matched to a gene: 2. CDR3 bases: TGTGCCAGCAGAAGACTAGCGGGGGGCTACAATGAGCAGTTCTTC. This codes for CASRRLAGGYNEQFF.

V and J are TRBV11-3 and TRBJ2-1; possible D gene TRBD2, 6 bases. Trimming removed 1 base from V and 0 bases from J, with 7 bases in between. The CDR3 runs to 15 residues. Germline CDR1 is SGHNT and CDR2 is YENEEA. The CDR3 coding sequence is TGTGCCAGCAGCTTAGGCGGGGTCTCCTACAATGAGCAGTTCTTC. Translated: CASSLGGVSYNEQFF.

V and J are TRBV7-8 and TRBJ2-5, with D possibly being TRBD1 (5 bases). Germline CDR1 reads SGHVS; CDR2 reads FQNEAQ. With 2 bases removed from V and 4 bases from J, the gap between germline ends came to 8 bases. This CDR3 is built from 13 residues. The CDR3 DNA is TGTGCCAGCAGCTTACAGGGTCGAGAGACCCAGTACTTC. Protein: CASSLQGRETQYF.

The V gene is TRBV2, the J gene TRBJ2-1, with 9 bases identical to TRBD2. From germline, CDR1 is SNHLY and CDR2 FYNNEI. Germline trimming cut 5 bases from V and 6 bases from J; bases unmatched to any gene: 5. The CDR3 totals 14 residues. The CDR3 region is CASSPGLATNEQFF. CDR3 coding DNA: TGTGCCAGCAGTCCGGGACTAGCTACCAATGAGCAGTTCTTC.

This chain joins TRBV5-1 and TRBJ2-7; D perhaps matches TRBD2 (6 bases). Trimming took off 4 bases at V and 6 bases at J, with 20 bases between the two ends. The CDR3 sequence is 15 residues long. Germline V gene lookup returns CDR1 SGHRS and CDR2 YFSETQ. The CDR3 sequence: CASSRGTAVRGEQYF. The CDR3 DNA is TGCGCCAGCAGCCGAGGGACTGCTGTACGGGGCGAGCAGTACTTC.